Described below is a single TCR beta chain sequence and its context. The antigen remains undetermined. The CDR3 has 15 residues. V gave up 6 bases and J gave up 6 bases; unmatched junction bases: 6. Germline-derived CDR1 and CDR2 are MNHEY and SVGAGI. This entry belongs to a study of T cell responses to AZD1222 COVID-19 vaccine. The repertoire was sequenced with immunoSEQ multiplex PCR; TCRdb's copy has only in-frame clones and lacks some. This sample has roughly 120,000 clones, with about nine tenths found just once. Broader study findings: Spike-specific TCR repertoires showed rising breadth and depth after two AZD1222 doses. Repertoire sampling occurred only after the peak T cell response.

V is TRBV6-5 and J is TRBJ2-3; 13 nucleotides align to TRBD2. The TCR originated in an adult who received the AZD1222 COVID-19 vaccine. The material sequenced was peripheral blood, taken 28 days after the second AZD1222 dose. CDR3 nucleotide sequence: TGTGCCAGCAGCGAGGGACTAGCGGGATGGGATACGCAGTATTTT. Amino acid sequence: CASSEGLAGWDTQYF.